The source of this T cell receptor beta chain is a study of T cell changes during pregnancy in multiple sclerosis. The assay was immunoSEQ multiplex PCR, and TCRdb's table has in-frame clones only and misses some. The table has around 50,000 clones, 90% to 95% seen once. V was trimmed by 3 bases and J by 3 bases, leaving 17 bases between them. The length of the CDR3 is 16 residues. Germline V CDR1 and CDR2: SGHTA, FQGTGA. V and J are TRBV7-3 and TRBJ1-2; D might be TRBD1 (5 bases). The receptor comes from a female donor with multiple sclerosis, enrolled in a pregnancy study. The input for sequencing was CD4+ T cells from peripheral blood mononuclear cells, taken in the first trimester of pregnancy. This chain's CDR3 is CASSFARGVRDYGYTF. The CDR3 DNA follows: TGTGCCAGCAGCTTCGCTCGGGGGGTTCGGGACTATGGCTACACCTTC.